This T cell receptor beta chain appears in the sequencing data of a study of OX40 agonist ivuxolimab in advanced cancers. Study at large: Six ivuxolimab dose levels, 0.01 to 10 mg/kg, were given intravenously every 2 weeks. Partial responses were recorded for three patients, including one with hepatocellular carcinoma and two with cutaneous melanoma.

As regards this clone: Antigen: not known.

Blood specimens came from baseline, cycle 4 day 1, and cycle 7 day 1. Germline CDR1 and CDR2: SGHDN and FVKESK. The CDR3 is 15 amino acids. V was pared by 4 bases and J by 10 bases, with 9 bases of the junction left unmatched. Study-level results: In a subset of nonresponders, normalized T-cell clonal expansion was also low.

The repertoire was sequenced with immunoSEQ multiplex PCR; TCRdb's copy has only in-frame clones and lacks some. The sample has under 90,000 clones; almost 85% are singletons. The TCR was taken from an adult with an advanced solid tumor such as melanoma, head and neck, liver or kidney cancer. This chain uses TRBV14 with TRBJ1-6, with TRBD1 matching 8 bases. The sequencing here drew on CD4+ or CD8+ T cells sorted from blood, taken in a trial of the OX40 agonist ivuxolimab. This CDR3 is CASSLLGQGNSPLHF. The CDR3 nucleotides read TGTGCCAGCAGCCTTCTAGGACAGGGAAACTCACCCCTCCACTTT.